The clone carrying this T cell receptor beta chain was seen more than once but under ten times. Its antigen is currently unknown. This record comes from a study of blood T cells in healthy people across ages. Findings of the study overall: Long-lived donors had more naive CD4+ cells and higher diversity than aged donors. Naive T cell percentage strongly correlated with TCR beta diversity. In the absence of known donor CMV status, changes in expanded clonotypes were possibly confounded.

The CDR3 contains 15 residues. Looked up from germline, CDR1 is MDHEN and CDR2 is SYDVKM. A second 7 to 11 cycle PCR used barcoded and J-beta primers. The template-switch adaptor, which had 12 random nucleotides, put a tag on each cDNA molecule. Using its own MiXCR run on the 5' RACE reads, TCRdb lists one record per CDR3 protein. The sample has 1.5 million to 2 million distinct CDR3 sequences, over 25% seen once; the top ten hold roughly 8%. The chain joins TRBV28 to TRBJ2-4; 9 bases agree with TRBD1. The J call may be in error: the DNA end matches TRBJ2-7 better. The receptor comes from a woman under 40 in good health. The sample comprised blood. The DNA for the CDR3 is TGTGCCAGCAGCTATACAGGGGGCGGTTTCCACGAGCAGTACTTC. Translated: CASSYTGGGFHEQYF.